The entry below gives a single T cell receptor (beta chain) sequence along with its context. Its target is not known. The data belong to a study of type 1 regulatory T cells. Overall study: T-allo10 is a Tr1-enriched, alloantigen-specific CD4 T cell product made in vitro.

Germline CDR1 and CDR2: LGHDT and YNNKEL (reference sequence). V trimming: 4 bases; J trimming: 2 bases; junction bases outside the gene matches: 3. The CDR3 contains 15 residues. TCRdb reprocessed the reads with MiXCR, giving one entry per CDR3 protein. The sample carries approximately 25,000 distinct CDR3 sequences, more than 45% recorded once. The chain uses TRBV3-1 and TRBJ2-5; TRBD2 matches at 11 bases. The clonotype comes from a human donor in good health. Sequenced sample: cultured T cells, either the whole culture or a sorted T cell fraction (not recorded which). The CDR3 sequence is CASSLRLAGQETQYF. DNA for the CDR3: TGTGCCAGCAGCCTAAGACTAGCGGGACAAGAGACCCAGTACTTC.